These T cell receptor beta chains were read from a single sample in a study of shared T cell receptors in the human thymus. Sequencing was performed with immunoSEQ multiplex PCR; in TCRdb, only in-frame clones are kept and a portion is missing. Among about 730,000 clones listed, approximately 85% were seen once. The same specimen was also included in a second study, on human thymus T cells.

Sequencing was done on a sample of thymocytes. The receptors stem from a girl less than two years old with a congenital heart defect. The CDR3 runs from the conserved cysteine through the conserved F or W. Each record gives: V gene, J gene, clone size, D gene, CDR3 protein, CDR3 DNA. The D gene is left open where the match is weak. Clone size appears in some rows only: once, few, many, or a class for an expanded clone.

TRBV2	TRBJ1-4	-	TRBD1	CASSVRTGLRGLFF	TGTGCCAGCAGTGTGAGGACAGGGCTCAGGGGACTGTTTTTT
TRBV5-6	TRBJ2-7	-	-	CASSRNLGDYEQYF	TGTGCCAGCAGCCGGAACCTAGGGGACTACGAGCAGTACTTC
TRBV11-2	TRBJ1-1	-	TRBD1	CASSLPTGRFLAEAFF	TGTGCCAGCAGCCTTCCGACAGGGAGATTTCTGGCTGAAGCTTTCTTT
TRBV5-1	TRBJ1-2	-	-	CASSYGQFRGYTF	TGCGCCAGCAGCTACGGACAGTTTCGTGGCTACACCTTC
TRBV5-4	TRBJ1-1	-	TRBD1	CASSPKDRQWSGTEAFF	TGTGCCAGCAGCCCCAAGGACAGGCAATGGAGTGGCACTGAAGCTTTCTTT
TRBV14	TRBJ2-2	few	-	CASSSSSVGSTGELFF	TGTGCCAGCAGCTCGTCCTCGGTGGGGAGCACCGGGGAGCTGTTTTTT
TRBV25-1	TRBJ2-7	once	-	CASSDPGLYEQYF	TGTGCCAGCAGTGATCCGGGTTTATACGAGCAGTACTTC
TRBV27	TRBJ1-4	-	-	CASSSFPLGQPLRNEKLFF	TGTGCCAGCAGTTCCTTCCCCCTTGGACAGCCTTTACGAAATGAAAAACTGTTTTTT
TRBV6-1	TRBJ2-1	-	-	CASSARTGFVSYNEQFF	TGTGCCAGCAGTGCCCGTACAGGGTTCGTCTCTTACAATGAGCAGTTCTTC
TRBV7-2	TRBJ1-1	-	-	CASSLVTTGTQDFTEAFF	TGTGCCAGCAGCTTAGTAACAACGGGGACTCAGGACTTCACTGAAGCTTTCTTT
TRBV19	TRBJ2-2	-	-	CARKGRLNTGELFF	TGTGCCAGGAAAGGCAGGTTGAACACCGGGGAGCTGTTTTTT
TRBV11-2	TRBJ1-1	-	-	CASSLGDLLNTEAFF	TGTGCCAGCAGCCTAGGGGACTTATTGAACACTGAAGCTTTCTTT
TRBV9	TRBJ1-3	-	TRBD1	CASSEGQGAGGNTIYF	TGTGCCAGCAGCGAGGGACAGGGGGCGGGTGGAAACACCATATATTTT
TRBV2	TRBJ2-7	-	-	CASSESRGQIFTYEQYF	TGTGCCAGCAGTGAATCAAGAGGACAGATTTTTACCTACGAGCAGTACTTC
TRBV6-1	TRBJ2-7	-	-	CASSRQSQVEQYF	TGTGCCAGCAGTCGACAGTCTCAGGTTGAGCAGTACTTC
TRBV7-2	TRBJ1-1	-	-	CASSFGGNARTEAFF	TGTGCCAGCAGCTTTGGGGGGAACGCGCGAACTGAAGCTTTCTTT
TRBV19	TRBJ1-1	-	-	CASSISGQGPTEAFF	TGTGCCAGTAGTATATCAGGCCAGGGTCCCACTGAAGCTTTCTTT
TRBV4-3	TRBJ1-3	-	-	CASSQSSRDSGNTIYF	TGCGCCAGCAGCCAATCCTCAAGAGACTCTGGAAACACCATATATTTT
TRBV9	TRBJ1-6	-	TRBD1	CASSVGTGAPTYNSPLHF	TGTGCCAGCAGCGTAGGGACAGGGGCCCCTACCTATAATTCACCCCTCCACTTT
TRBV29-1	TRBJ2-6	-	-	CSVAQEPLSGANVLTF	TGCAGCGTTGCACAGGAGCCCCTTTCTGGGGCCAACGTCCTGACTTTC
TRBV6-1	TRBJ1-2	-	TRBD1	CASREDRGGYTF	TGTGCCAGCAGGGAGGACAGGGGAGGCTACACCTTC
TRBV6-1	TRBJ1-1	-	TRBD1	CASSWTGPNEAFF	TGTGCCAGCAGTTGGACAGGGCCGAATGAAGCTTTCTTT
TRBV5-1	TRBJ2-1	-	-	CASSPRGGGSYNEQFF	TGCGCCAGCAGCCCCCGGGGAGGGGGCTCCTACAATGAGCAGTTCTTC
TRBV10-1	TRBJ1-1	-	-	CASSESYSGRTEAFF	TGCGCCAGCAGTGAGTCGTATTCGGGGAGGACTGAAGCTTTCTTT
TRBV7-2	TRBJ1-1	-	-	CASSRGPQGGTEAFF	TGTGCCAGCAGTCGAGGCCCCCAAGGGGGCACTGAAGCTTTCTTT
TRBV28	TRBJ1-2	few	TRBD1	CASSGTGGPAHGYTF	TGTGCCAGCAGTGGGACAGGGGGACCGGCACATGGCTACACCTTC
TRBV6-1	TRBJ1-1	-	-	CASSDHRDCSVNTEAFF	TGTGCCAGCAGTGACCACAGGGATTGTTCTGTGAACACTGAAGCTTTCTTT
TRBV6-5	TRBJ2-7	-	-	CASSYTTAPLYEQYF	TGTGCCAGCAGCTACACGACAGCCCCCCTCTACGAGCAGTACTTC
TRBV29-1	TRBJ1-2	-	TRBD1	CSVGPPRTGANYGYTF	TGCAGCGTTGGTCCACCACGGACAGGCGCCAACTATGGCTACACCTTC
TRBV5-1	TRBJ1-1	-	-	CASSLVLRQGTLMNTEAFF	TGCGCCAGCAGCTTGGTTTTGCGGCAGGGGACCCTCATGAACACTGAAGCTTTCTTT
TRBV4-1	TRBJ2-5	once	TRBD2	CASSQDPRRGAKETQYF	TGCGCCAGCAGCCAAGACCCCCGGCGGGGGGCGAAAGAGACCCAGTACTTC
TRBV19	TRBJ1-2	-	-	CASSIEGVDLHNYGYTF	TGTGCCAGTAGTATCGAGGGTGTGGATCTACATAACTATGGCTACACCTTC
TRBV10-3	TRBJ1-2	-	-	CAGRDLHYGYTF	TGTGCCGGGCGGGACCTGCACTATGGCTACACCTTC
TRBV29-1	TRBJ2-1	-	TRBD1	CSVGTGAGEQFF	TGCAGCGTTGGGACAGGGGCCGGTGAGCAGTTCTTC
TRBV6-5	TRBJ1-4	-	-	CASSWKGEGEKLFF	TGTGCCAGCAGTTGGAAGGGAGAGGGTGAAAAACTGTTTTTT
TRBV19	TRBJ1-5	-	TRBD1	CASRPGGHSNQPQHF	TGTGCCAGTAGACCAGGGGGCCACAGCAATCAGCCCCAGCATTTT
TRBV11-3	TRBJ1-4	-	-	CASSLLLSPLTFVANEKLFF	TGTGCCAGCAGCTTATTACTGTCCCCCCTTACCTTCGTGGCTAATGAAAAACTGTTTTTT
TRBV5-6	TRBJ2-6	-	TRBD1	CASSWTGTALSGANVLTF	TGTGCCAGCAGCTGGACCGGGACAGCTTTATCTGGGGCCAACGTCCTGACTTTC
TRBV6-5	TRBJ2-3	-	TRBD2	CASSWTSGLSTDTQYF	TGTGCCAGCAGTTGGACTAGCGGGCTTAGCACAGATACGCAGTATTTT
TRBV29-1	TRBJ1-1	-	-	CSVKAGDPGEAFF	TGCAGCGTGAAGGCAGGGGACCCTGGGGAAGCTTTCTTT
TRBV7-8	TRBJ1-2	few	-	CASSPGQHYGYTF	TGTGCCAGCAGCCCTGGACAGCACTATGGCTACACCTTC
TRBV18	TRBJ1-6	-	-	CASSHNSPLHF	TGTGCCAGCTCACATAATTCCCCCCTCCACTTT
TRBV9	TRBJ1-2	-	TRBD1	CASSVDRGVSNYGYTF	TGTGCCAGCAGCGTGGACAGGGGAGTTTCGAACTATGGCTACACCTTC
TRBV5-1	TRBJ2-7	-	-	CASSYFVQARRGEPYEQYF	TGCGCCAGCAGCTATTTTGTGCAGGCCCGACGGGGAGAACCTTACGAGCAGTACTTC
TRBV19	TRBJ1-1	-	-	CASNGRDSEAFF	TGTGCCAGTAATGGCCGGGATAGTGAAGCTTTCTTT
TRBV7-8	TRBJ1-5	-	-	CASSLLRAGSLAPQHF	TGTGCCAGCAGCTTACTCCGGGCAGGGTCTTTAGCCCCCCAGCATTTT
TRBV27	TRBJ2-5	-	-	CASSLSLNLGETQYF	TGTGCCAGCAGTTTATCGTTAAATCTAGGAGAGACCCAGTACTTC
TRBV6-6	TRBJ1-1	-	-	CASRRGQKNTEAFF	TGTGCCAGCAGACGCGGACAGAAGAACACTGAAGCTTTCTTT
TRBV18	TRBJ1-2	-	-	CASSPPETRMPYGYTF	TGTGCCAGCTCACCACCGGAGACGAGAATGCCCTATGGCTACACCTTC
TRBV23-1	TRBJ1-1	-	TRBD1	CASSHRTGPKNTEAFF	TGCGCCAGCAGTCACAGGACAGGGCCGAAGAACACTGAAGCTTTCTTT
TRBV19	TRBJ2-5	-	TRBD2	CASKERGLAVGETQYF	TGTGCCAGTAAGGAACGGGGACTAGCGGTAGGGGAGACCCAGTACTTC
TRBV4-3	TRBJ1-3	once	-	CASSRRQVAGNTIYF	TGCGCCAGCAGCCGCCGACAGGTAGCGGGAAACACCATATATTTT
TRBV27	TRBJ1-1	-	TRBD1	CASSPRDRAAFF	TGTGCCAGCAGCCCACGGGACAGGGCGGCTTTCTTT
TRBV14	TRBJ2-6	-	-	CASSQSRSGANVLTF	TGTGCCAGCAGCCAGAGCCGGTCTGGGGCCAACGTCCTGACTTTC
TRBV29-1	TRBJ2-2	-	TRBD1	CSVSSARPRLRDSESTGELFF	TGCAGCGTTTCCTCTGCCCGTCCGCGACTAAGGGACAGCGAGAGCACCGGGGAGCTGTTTTTT
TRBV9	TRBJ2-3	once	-	CASSVARARPDTQYF	TGTGCCAGCAGCGTAGCTAGAGCCCGGCCGGATACGCAGTATTTT
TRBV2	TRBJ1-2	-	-	CAIPPGPTNYGYTF	TGTGCCATTCCCCCGGGTCCCACTAACTATGGCTACACCTTC
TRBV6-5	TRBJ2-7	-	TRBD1	CASSYHRTGPYEQYF	TGTGCCAGCAGTTACCACAGGACAGGGCCCTACGAGCAGTACTTC
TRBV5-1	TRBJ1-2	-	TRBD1	CASSPRPQGPEGGYTF	TGCGCCAGCAGCCCACGCCCCCAGGGCCCTGAAGGGGGCTACACTTTC
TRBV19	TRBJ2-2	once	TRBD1	CASITGGLGYTGELFF	TGTGCCAGTATTACAGGGGGCTTGGGGTACACCGGGGAGCTGTTTTTT